This record covers a single T cell receptor beta chain. Just one base apart from a much larger clone, this may be a read error. Sample donors were healthy Caucasian individuals that came from Russia, aged roughly 6 to 95. From germline, CDR1 is SQVTM and CDR2 ANQGSEA. Trimming took 3 bases from V and 11 from J; bases not matched to a gene: 10. The CDR3 runs 13 residues. This entry is derived from a study of blood T cells in healthy people across ages. Study summary: About one barcoded beta molecule per two T cells came from capture by template switching.

Next came a second PCR, run for about 7 to 12 cycles, which used a sample-barcoded 5' primer along with a J-beta primer mix. One entry per CDR3 protein results from TCRdb running MiXCR on the 5' RACE reads. The table includes about 1 million distinct CDR3 sequences, more than 35% detected once. The sample consisted of blood. The TCR was taken from a woman aged 60-75 years in good health. This chain joins TRBV29-1 and TRBJ2-1; 7 positions agree with TRBD2. The CDR3 nucleotides read TGCAGCGTTGATGCGGGAGAAAGTTCTCAGCAGTTCTTC. Its translation: CSVDAGESSQQFF.